A single T cell receptor (beta chain) is shown here with its context. Its antigen is unknown. TCRdb keeps only in-frame clones here, not all; method: immunoSEQ multiplex PCR. The profile shows 2,500,000 or so clones, 90% to 95% of them singletons. These data originate in a study of shared clonotypes between healthy human individuals. Broader study findings: Generation probability values for non-shared clonotypes were lower than those for clonotypes shared by all four donors. Researchers found naive subsets generally carried larger estimated richness than memory subsets.

Donors, without exception, were Caucasian adults residing in Nashville, Tennessee. The V and J ends lost 1 base and 7 bases respectively, with 13 bases between them. CDR1 and CDR2 (germline): SGHAT, FQNNGV. The CDR3 is 14 amino acids. V gene TRBV11-2 combines with J gene TRBJ1-1, with no clear D. The TCR originated in a man aged 18 to 30 in good health. Sequencing was performed on naive CD4+ T cells sorted from blood. Subset reported: CD45RA+ positively selected. Here the CDR3 DNA reads TGTGCCAGCAGCTTAGGTACCTTGACGGGTGAAGCTTTCTTT. Its translation is CASSLGTLTGEAFF.